This is a list of T cell receptor beta chains from one sample in a study of T cell changes during pregnancy in multiple sclerosis. Some clones are missing from TCRdb's copy, which holds only in-frame ones; the method was immunoSEQ multiplex PCR. Here the sample spans about 58,000 clones, about 90% being singletons. Material: CD4+ T cells from peripheral blood mononuclear cells, obtained after pregnancy. The source is a female donor in good health, enrolled as a control in a pregnancy study. The CDR3 runs from the conserved cysteine through the conserved F or W. Each record gives: V gene, D gene, CDR3 length, clone size, J gene, CDR3 protein, CDR3 DNA. A D gene is named only where the DNA matches it firmly. Where a row states a size, it is once, few, many or the class of an expanded clone; other rows omit it.

TRBV6-1	NA	13	few	TRBJ1-6	CASSEITDSPLHF	TGTGCCAGCAGTGAAATAACAGACTCACCCCTCCACTTT
TRBV29-1	NA	14	NA	TRBJ1-2	CSVRPAGRNYGYTF	TGCAGCGTTCGCCCCGCAGGGAGGAACTATGGCTACACCTTC
TRBV15	TRBD1	17	NA	TRBJ2-5	CATSSATGGIDRETQYF	TGTGCCACCAGCAGCGCCACAGGGGGAATAGATCGAGAGACCCAGTACTTC
TRBV5-1	TRBD1	13	once	TRBJ1-2	CASSPDRGGSYTF	TGCGCCAGCAGCCCCGACAGGGGGGGGAGCTACACCTTC
TRBV7-2	TRBD2	17	NA	TRBJ2-5	CASSLGGVASGQETQYF	TGTGCCAGCAGCTTAGGTGGGGTGGCTAGCGGACAAGAGACCCAGTACTTC
TRBV19	NA	16	NA	TRBJ1-5	CASTKTWTIVNQPQHF	TGTGCCAGTACCAAGACATGGACTATCGTCAATCAGCCCCAGCATTTT
TRBV7-3	TRBD1	15	NA	TRBJ1-4	CASSLTRTGTEKLFF	TGTGCCAGCAGCTTAACCAGGACAGGGACGGAAAAACTGTTTTTT
TRBV4-3	TRBD1	15	few	TRBJ1-1	CASSQDGQGQTEAFF	TGCGCCAGCAGCCAAGATGGACAGGGGCAAACTGAAGCTTTCTTT
TRBV5-4	NA	14	NA	TRBJ2-6	CASSHPSGANVLTF	TGTGCCAGTTCACATCCCTCTGGGGCCAACGTCCTGACTTTC
TRBV14	NA	14	NA	TRBJ2-1	CASSLGGGLAEQFF	TGTGCCAGCAGCCTGGGGGGTGGGCTGGCCGAGCAGTTCTTC
TRBV5-4	NA	14	NA	TRBJ2-4	CASSQPTYKNIQYF	TGTGCCAGCAGCCAACCCACTTATAAAAACATTCAGTACTTC
TRBV6-5	NA	14	NA	TRBJ2-4	CASSYDWGVGIQYF	TGTGCCAGCAGTTACGACTGGGGCGTGGGCATTCAGTACTTC
TRBV5-5	NA	15	NA	TRBJ1-6	CASSLAQGRNSPLHF	TGTGCCAGCAGCTTGGCCCAGGGTCGAAATTCACCCCTCCACTTT
TRBV7-9	NA	14	NA	TRBJ1-1	CASSLRGENTEAFF	TGTGCCAGCAGCTTACGGGGGGAGAACACTGAAGCTTTCTTT
TRBV9	NA	14	NA	TRBJ1-1	CASSVGQLNTEAFF	TGTGCCAGCAGCGTAGGGCAACTGAACACTGAAGCTTTCTTT
TRBV11-3	NA	17	NA	TRBJ2-3	CASSSGQILSSTDTQYF	TGTGCCAGCAGCTCGGGACAAATTCTTTCTAGCACAGATACGCAGTATTTT
TRBV11-3	NA	15	NA	TRBJ2-7	CASSLGGISSYEQYF	TGTGCCAGCAGCTTAGGCGGCATAAGCTCCTACGAGCAGTACTTC
TRBV19	TRBD1	17	NA	TRBJ1-1	CASSVRTGVAGNTEAFF	TGTGCCAGTAGCGTCCGGACAGGGGTAGCGGGGAACACTGAAGCTTTCTTT
TRBV6-6	NA	15	NA	TRBJ1-5	CASSYTGQIGQPQHF	TGTGCCAGCAGTTATACAGGCCAGATAGGTCAGCCCCAGCATTTT
TRBV7-8	TRBD2	20	NA	TRBJ2-5	CASSFRPELAGGGRWETQYF	TGTGCCAGCAGCTTTCGTCCAGAACTAGCGGGGGGCGGGAGATGGGAGACCCAGTACTTC
TRBV4-3	NA	15	NA	TRBJ1-6	CASSQAGKYNSPLHF	TGCGCCAGCAGCCAAGCAGGGAAATATAATTCACCCCTCCACTTT
TRBV4-2	TRBD1	17	NA	TRBJ1-5	CASSSTPAGQHNQPQHF	TGTGCCAGCAGCTCGACCCCCGCGGGACAGCACAATCAGCCCCAGCATTTT
TRBV7-3	NA	13	once	TRBJ2-7	CASSLFAGGEQYF	TGTGCCAGCAGCTTATTTGCCGGAGGCGAGCAGTACTTC
TRBV7-8	NA	14	NA	TRBJ1-2	CASSLDHRVNGYTF	TGTGCCAGCAGCTTAGATCACAGGGTAAACGGCTACACCTTC
TRBV6-1	TRBD1	16	once	TRBJ2-2	CASSEVPGGRTGELFF	TGTGCCAGCAGTGAAGTGCCAGGGGGCCGAACCGGGGAGCTGTTTTTT
TRBV7-2	TRBD2	15	once	TRBJ2-5	CASSSGAGGQETQYF	TGTGCCAGCAGCTCAGGTGCGGGGGGGCAAGAGACCCAGTACTTC
TRBV5-1	NA	13	NA	TRBJ1-3	CASSLDRGNTIYF	TGCGCCAGCAGCTTGGACAGAGGAAACACCATATATTTT
TRBV7-2	NA	14	few	TRBJ1-2	CASSLVPGWDGYTF	TGTGCCAGCAGCTTAGTACCAGGGTGGGATGGCTACACCTTC
TRBV5-1	TRBD2	18	NA	TRBJ2-3	CASSLASGGAFGTDTQYF	TGCGCCAGCAGCTTAGCTAGCGGGGGGGCGTTTGGGACAGATACGCAGTATTTT
TRBV7-2	NA	13	NA	TRBJ1-4	CASSLARGEKLFF	TGTGCCAGCAGCCTCGCTCGGGGAGAAAAACTGTTTTTT
TRBV4-2	NA	14	NA	TRBJ1-3	CASSQGGPGNTIYF	TGTGCCAGCAGCCAAGGAGGGCCTGGAAACACCATATATTTT
TRBV7-6	NA	15	NA	TRBJ2-1	CASSLDGKRGNEQFF	TGTGCCAGCAGCTTAGATGGAAAGCGCGGCAATGAGCAGTTCTTC
TRBV7-3	TRBD2	17	NA	TRBJ2-7	CASSLLNSRLAGHEQYF	TGTGCCAGCAGCTTACTGAATAGTCGGCTAGCGGGCCACGAGCAGTACTTC
TRBV5-5	TRBD1	13	NA	TRBJ1-6	CASSSTGESPLHF	TGTGCCAGCAGCTCGACAGGGGAATCACCCCTCCACTTT
TRBV18	TRBD1	15	NA	TRBJ1-4	CASSPRTGFNEKLFF	TGTGCCAGCTCACCCCGGACAGGGTTTAATGAAAAACTGTTTTTT
TRBV7-2	TRBD1	15	NA	TRBJ1-4	CASSRSGTGDEKLFF	TGTGCCAGCAGCCGGTCCGGGACAGGGGATGAAAAACTGTTTTTT
TRBV6-5	NA	15	NA	TRBJ1-2	CASSSKLRGFYGYTF	TGTGCCAGCAGCTCGAAATTACGAGGATTCTATGGCTACACCTTC
TRBV2	TRBD1	15	NA	TRBJ1-1	CASSGRQTGDPEAFF	TGTGCCAGCAGTGGAAGGCAGACAGGGGACCCTGAAGCTTTCTTT
TRBV5-4	NA	14	NA	TRBJ1-1	CASSLESGGTEAFF	TGTGCCAGCAGCTTGGAAAGCGGGGGCACTGAAGCTTTCTTT
TRBV19	NA	14	NA	TRBJ1-5	CASRARGGNQPQHF	TGTGCCAGTAGGGCCCGGGGGGGTAATCAGCCCCAGCATTTT
TRBV7-2	TRBD1	13	NA	TRBJ1-2	CASSEQGAYGYTF	TGTGCCAGCAGCGAACAGGGGGCCTATGGCTACACCTTC
TRBV19	TRBD1	14	NA	TRBJ2-3	CASSLTGAADTQYF	TGTGCCAGTAGTCTAACAGGGGCGGCAGATACGCAGTATTTT
TRBV11-2	NA	14	NA	TRBJ2-5	CASSFRQLQETQYF	TGTGCCAGCAGCTTTCGACAGCTGCAAGAGACCCAGTACTTC
TRBV19	TRBD1	14	NA	TRBJ1-5	CASSLTGGDQPQHF	TGTGCCAGTAGTCTTACAGGGGGCGATCAGCCCCAGCATTTT
TRBV6-5	NA	15	few	TRBJ1-2	CASTPDSLGNYGYTF	TGTGCCAGCACCCCGGACTCATTGGGCAACTATGGCTACACCTTC
TRBV11-1	NA	14	NA	TRBJ2-7	CASSGSGTLPRRYF	TGTGCCAGCAGCGGATCCGGGACACTACCTCGGCGGTACTTC
TRBV19	NA	15	NA	TRBJ1-1	CASNPARHTNTEAFF	TGTGCCAGTAATCCCGCCCGACATACTAACACTGAAGCTTTCTTT
TRBV6-1	TRBD1	14	NA	TRBJ2-1	CASGGTGFYNEQFF	TGTGCCAGCGGAGGGACAGGTTTCTACAATGAGCAGTTCTTC
TRBV11-3	NA	15	once	TRBJ2-7	CASSLGAGDYYEQYF	TGTGCCAGCAGCTTAGGGGCAGGGGACTACTACGAGCAGTACTTC
TRBV19	NA	16	NA	TRBJ1-2	CASSIGRGGKGYGYTF	TGTGCCAGTAGTATCGGCCGTGGGGGCAAAGGCTATGGCTACACCTTC
TRBV19	NA	17	once	TRBJ1-1	CASSIPRVRTLNTEAFF	TGTGCCAGTAGTATCCCCCGGGTCCGAACCCTGAACACTGAAGCTTTCTTT
TRBV5-1	NA	13	NA	TRBJ2-7	CASSLVGTYEQYF	TGCGCCAGCAGCTTGGTCGGGACCTACGAGCAGTACTTC
TRBV9	NA	15	NA	TRBJ2-5	CASSVGTLPRETQYF	TGTGCCAGCAGCGTAGGTACGCTTCCACGGGAGACCCAGTACTTC
TRBV6-5	TRBD1	15	NA	TRBJ1-5	CASSSGGYSNQPQHF	TGTGCCAGCAGTTCAGGGGGTTATAGCAATCAGCCCCAGCATTTT
TRBV10-3	TRBD1	15	NA	TRBJ1-2	CAISGPGQGAAGYTF	TGTGCCATCAGTGGGCCGGGACAGGGGGCGGCTGGCTACACCTTC
TRBV30	TRBD1	15	NA	TRBJ1-2	CAWRPGGQLFYGYTF	TGTGCCTGGAGACCAGGGGGCCAACTTTTCTATGGCTACACCTTC
TRBV7-3	TRBD2	15	NA	TRBJ2-5	CASSQFRGERETQYF	TGTGCCAGCAGCCAATTTCGGGGGGAGCGGGAGACCCAGTACTTC
TRBV7-3	NA	17	NA	TRBJ2-7	CASSLNGGWAGDYEQYF	TGTGCCAGCAGCTTAAACGGAGGGTGGGCAGGTGACTACGAGCAGTACTTC
TRBV19	TRBD1	17	NA	TRBJ1-6	CASSIRRGQGNNSPLHF	TGTGCCAGTAGTATTCGCCGAGGACAGGGGAACAATTCACCCCTCCACTTT